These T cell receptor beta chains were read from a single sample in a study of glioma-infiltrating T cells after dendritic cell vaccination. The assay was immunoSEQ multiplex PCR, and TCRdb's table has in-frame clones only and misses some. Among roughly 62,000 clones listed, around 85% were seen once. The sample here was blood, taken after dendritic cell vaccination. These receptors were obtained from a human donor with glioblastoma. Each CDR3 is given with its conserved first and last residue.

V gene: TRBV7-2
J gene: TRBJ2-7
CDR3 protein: CASRPGTGGSYEQYF

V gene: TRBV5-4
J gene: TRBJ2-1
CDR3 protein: CASSLDRLAGSSYNEQFF

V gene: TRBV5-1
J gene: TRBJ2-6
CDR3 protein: CASSTGNSGANVLTF

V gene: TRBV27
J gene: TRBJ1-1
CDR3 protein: CATSTGTEAFF

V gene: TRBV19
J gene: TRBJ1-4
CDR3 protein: CASSNSRGKLFF

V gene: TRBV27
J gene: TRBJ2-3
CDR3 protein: CASRGPSGGTDTQYF

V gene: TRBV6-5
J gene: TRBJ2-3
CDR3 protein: CASQQGALSFGQYF

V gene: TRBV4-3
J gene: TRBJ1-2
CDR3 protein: CASSQDFAGGVNGYTF

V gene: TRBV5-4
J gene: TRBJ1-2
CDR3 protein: CASSRPGTGEGYTF

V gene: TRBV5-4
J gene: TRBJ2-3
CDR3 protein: CASSRGGPGTDTQYF

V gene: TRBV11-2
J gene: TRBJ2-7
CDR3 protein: CASSQTSGGIYEQYF

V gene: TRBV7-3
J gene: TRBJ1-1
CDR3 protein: CASSLTGTGEAFF

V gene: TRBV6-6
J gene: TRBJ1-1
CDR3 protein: CASSSGLDRANTEAFF

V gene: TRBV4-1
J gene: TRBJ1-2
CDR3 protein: CASSQDPTGRSYGYTF

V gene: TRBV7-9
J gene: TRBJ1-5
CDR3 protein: CASSLGAGGYQPQHF

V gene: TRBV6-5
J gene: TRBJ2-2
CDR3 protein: CATQGTGELFF

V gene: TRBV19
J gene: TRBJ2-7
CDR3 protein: CASSIRDRGRSGEQYF

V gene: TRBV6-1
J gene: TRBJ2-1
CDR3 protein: CASSERDRVHEQFF

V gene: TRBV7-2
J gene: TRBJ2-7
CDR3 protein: CASSSDSIGLTYEQYF

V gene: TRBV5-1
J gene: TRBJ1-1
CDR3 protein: CASSLGWDNEAFF

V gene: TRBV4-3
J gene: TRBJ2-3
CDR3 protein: CASSQDFGRGSDTQYF

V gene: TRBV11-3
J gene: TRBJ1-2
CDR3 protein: CASSQDRFYGYTF

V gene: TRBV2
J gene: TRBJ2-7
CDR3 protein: CASSTQGSYEQYF

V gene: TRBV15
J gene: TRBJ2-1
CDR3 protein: CATSRDRRDNEQFF

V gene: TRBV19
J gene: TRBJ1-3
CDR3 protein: CASSNAESGNTIYF

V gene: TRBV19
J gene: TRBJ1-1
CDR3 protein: CASSGGFGNTEAFF

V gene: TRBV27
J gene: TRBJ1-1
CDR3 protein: CASSLGQGPAEAFF

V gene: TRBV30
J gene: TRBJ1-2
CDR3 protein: CAWSGTGAYGYTF

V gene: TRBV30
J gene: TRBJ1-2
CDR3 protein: CAWSSEGAGGYTF

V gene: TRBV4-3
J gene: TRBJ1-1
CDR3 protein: CASSQDRAHTEAFF

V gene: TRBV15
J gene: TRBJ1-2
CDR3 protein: CATSRDRGGYTF

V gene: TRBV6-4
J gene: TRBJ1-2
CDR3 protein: CASSERSGLGYTF